The 13 T cell receptor beta chains given below trace back to one sample, sequenced in a study of T cell responses to AZD1222 COVID-19 vaccine. Here immunoSEQ multiplex PCR was the method, and the copy in TCRdb shows in-frame clones only, minus some. Here the sample spans 120,000 to 150,000 clones, approximately 78% being singletons. The specimen comprised peripheral blood, sampled on day 0 of MenACWY control vaccination. These receptors were collected from an adult in good health.

The rearrangement joins TRBV19 to TRBJ2-4; TRBD1 aligns across 10 bases. CDR3 size: 15 residues. Trimming at V came to 2 bases and at J to 6 bases, leaving 4 bases not matched to a gene. Germline CDR1 LNHDA, CDR2 SQIVND (reference sequence). CDR3 coding DNA: TGTGCCAGTAGTATAATGTGGACAGGGGGAAACATTCAGTACTTC. The encoded protein is CASSIMWTGGNIQYF.

The genes are TRBV6-1 and TRBJ2-7, with 11 bases identical to TRBD2. CDR1 MNHNS and CDR2 SASEGT come from the germline V gene. Trimming at V came to 2 bases and at J to 6 bases, leaving 12 bases not matched to a gene. The length of the CDR3 is 17 residues. Written as DNA, the CDR3 is TGTGCCAGCAGTGAAATGCTAGCGGGGGGTGCGCGTCCCGAGCAGTACGTC. Protein sequence: CASSEMLAGGARPEQYV.

The V gene is TRBV19, the J gene TRBJ1-4; 7 bases align to TRBD1. The ends lost 6 bases at V and 7 bases at J; junction bases unmatched: 5. CDR3 size: 13 residues. Germline assignment: CDR1 LNHDA and CDR2 SQIVND (reference sequence). In DNA, the CDR3 is TGTGCCAGTAGGGACAGGATCTCTGAAAAACTGTTTTTT. This translates into CASRDRISEKLFF.

The chain uses TRBV10-2 and TRBJ2-1, with D unclear. The germline gives CDR1 WSHSY, CDR2 SAAADI. The CDR3 extends over 14 amino acids. The V gene lost 6 bases and the J gene lost 4 bases, with 13 bases spanning the gap. In DNA form, the CDR3 reads TGCGCCAGCAGAGGCAGATCGTCTTACAATGAGCAGTTCTTC. Protein product: CASRGRSSYNEQFF.

The V gene is TRBV6-5, the J gene TRBJ2-7; D is perhaps TRBD2 (5 bases). CDR1 is MNHEY, CDR2 SVGAGI, per germline. The CDR3 totals 15 residues. V gave up 4 bases and J gave up 0 bases, with 13 bases separating them. CDR3 amino acids: CASSSPHGVSYEQYF. CDR3 sequence (DNA): TGTGCCAGCAGTTCCCCCCACGGGGTCTCCTACGAGCAGTACTTC.

This clone was found once. The rearrangement joins TRBV4-1 to TRBJ1-1, with D hard to call. Germline CDR1 reads MGHRA; CDR2 reads YSYEKL. The CDR3 is 18 residues long. V was trimmed by 4 bases and J by 0 bases, leaving 21 bases between them. CDR3: CASSPNIRLGRLNTEAFF. The CDR3 nucleotides read TGCGCCAGCAGCCCCAACATCCGGCTGGGCAGATTGAACACTGAAGCTTTCTTT.

The gene calls are TRBV5-5 and TRBJ2-7, with 7 bases identical to TRBD1. The CDR3 is 15 amino acids. Looked up from germline, CDR1 is SGHKS and CDR2 is YYEKEE (reference sequence). The V gene end was trimmed by 0 bases and the J gene end by 2 bases; junction bases not matched to a gene: 5. CDR3 nucleotide sequence: TGTGCCAGCAGCTTGGGGGACAGAGGAACCTACGAGCAGTACTTC. Translating gives CASSLGDRGTYEQYF.

This clone was picked up a small number of times. The CDR3 region is CASNPRVRSTEAFF. CDR3 DNA sequence: TGTGCCAGCAACCCCAGGGTTAGAAGCACTGAAGCTTTCTTT. The chain joins TRBV7-2 to TRBJ1-1, with a tentative D call TRBD1 (5 bases). The V and J ends lost 7 bases and 4 bases respectively, with 16 bases between them. Germline lookup yields CDR1 SGHTA and CDR2 FQGNSA. This CDR3 comprises 14 residues.

The genes are TRBV29-1 and TRBJ2-1; D not resolved. V lost 5 bases, J lost 0 bases, and 11 bases lay in between. The CDR3 sequence is 14 residues long. Germline CDR1 SQVTM, CDR2 ANQGSEA. For the CDR3, the DNA is TGCAGCGTTCAAGGCAGGAGCTCCTACAATGAGCAGTTCTTC. Translation: CSVQGRSSYNEQFF.

CDR3 in DNA: TGTGCCATCGGAGGCGGGGGTGAAGCTTTCTTT. Translating gives CAIGGGGEAFF. J is TRBJ1-1 and V is TRBV10-3; TRBD1 might be the D (5 bases). V gave up 8 bases and J gave up 7 bases, with 11 bases separating them. CDR1 is ENHRY and CDR2 is SYGVKD in the germline V gene. This CDR3 region has 11 residues.

The chain is built from TRBV27 and TRBJ1-6; 7 nucleotides match TRBD1. The germline V gene encodes CDR1 MNHEY and CDR2 SMNVEV (reference sequence). J was trimmed by 0 bases and V by 6 bases; bases with no gene match: 2. The CDR3 extends over 15 amino acids. The CDR3 DNA is TGTGCCAGCAGACAGGGGAGCTCCTATAATTCACCCCTCCACTTT. Encoded protein: CASRQGSSYNSPLHF.

The V gene is TRBV5-1, the J gene TRBJ2-2, with 9 bases fitting TRBD1. Germline V gene sequence: CDR1 SGHRS, CDR2 YFSETQ. V was pared by 1 base and J by 3 bases, with 1 base of the junction left unmatched. This CDR3 spans 15 amino acids. The CDR3 coding sequence is TGCGCCAGCAGCTTGAGGACAGGGGACACCGGGGAGCTGTTTTTT. It is translated as CASSLRTGDTGELFF.

The rearrangement joins TRBV3-1 (or the pseudogene TRBV3-2) to TRBJ2-6, with D unresolved. The CDR3 is made up of 16 amino acids. Deletions cut 3 bases from V and 1 base from J, with 10 bases between. CDR1 LGHDT and CDR2 YNNKEL come from the germline V gene (reference sequence). This CDR3 reads CASSQGQASGANVLTF. CDR3 coding DNA: TGTGCCAGCAGCCAGGGTCAAGCTTCTGGGGCCAACGTCCTGACTTTC.